The sequence of this T cell receptor beta chain was determined in a study of T cells in Graves' hyperthyroidism and ophthalmopathy. This clonotype has at least ten counts. CDR3 size: 13 residues. Germline loops: CDR1 SEHNR, CDR2 FQNEAQ (reference sequence). Trimming took off 4 bases at V and 3 bases at J, with 9 bases between the two ends. Those patients with uncontrolled infection, other autoimmune disease, pregnancy or lactation were excluded. Amplified TCR beta CDR3 regions came from RNA transcripts. Carried out on the TCR CDR3, a first-round RT-PCR used the HTBI primer set. Using its own MiXCR run on the multiplex PCR reads, TCRdb lists one record per CDR3 protein. The table records 640,000 or so distinct CDR3 sequences, about 14% of them present only once.

The sequence derives from a middle-aged woman with Graves' ophthalmopathy. The chain recombines TRBV7-9 with TRBJ1-1; D gene uncertain. Sequenced material: blood. CDR3 bases: TGTGCCAGCAGCTACGAACAGCACACTGAAGCTTTCTTT. As protein: CASSYEQHTEAFF. Full variable domain (outside the CDR3, taken from reference TRBV7-9 and TRBJ1-1): DTGVSQNPRHKITKRGQNVTFRCDPISEHNRLYWYRQTLGQGPEFLTYFQNEAQLEKSRLLSDRFSAERPKGSFSTLEIQRTEQGDSAMYLCASSYEQHTEAFFGQGTRLTVV.